This T cell receptor beta chain derives from a study of blood T cell repertoires in COVID-19. This clone occurred a few times. Here immunoSEQ multiplex PCR was the method, and the copy in TCRdb shows in-frame clones only, minus some. The table lists around 210,000 clones, 84% of them singletons, with roughly 7% in the top ten. The CDR3 spans 12 residues. V shed 3 bases and J shed 5 bases, with 6 bases lying between them. Germline CDR1 SGHAT, CDR2 FQNNGV. The specimen was peripheral blood. This clonotype was sampled from a woman older than 75 with COVID-19, enrolled during active disease. This sequence joins TRBV11-2 and TRBJ2-3; D unresolved. The CDR3 loop is CASSFSGDTQYF. The CDR3 DNA reads as TGTGCCAGCAGCTTTTCCGGAGATACGCAGTATTTT. The whole variable domain, filled in from reference TRBV11-2 and TRBJ2-3, reads EAGVAQSPRYKIIEKRQSVAFWCNPISGHATLYWYQQILGQGPKLLIQFQNNGVVDDSQLPKDRFSAERLKGVDSTLKIQPAKLEDSAVYLCASSFSGDTQYFGPGTRLTVL.